This TCR beta chain was documented in a study of blood T cell repertoires in COVID-19. Overall study: Italy, Spain and the United States were the sources of the convalescent and acute COVID-19 samples.

This CDR3 contains 13 residues. Germline V CDR1 and CDR2: SGHRS, YFSETQ. The V gene lost 3 bases and the J gene lost 6 bases, with 13 bases spanning the gap. Using immunoSEQ multiplex PCR, the repertoire was profiled, and TCRdb retains in-frame clones only, with some absent. The sample yields under 250,000 clones, 75% to 85% seen once. The source material was peripheral blood. This chain uses TRBV5-1 with TRBJ2-7; D gene unclear. This receptor was identified in a human donor in a cohort sampled during active COVID-19. DNA of the CDR3: TGCGCCAGCAGCTGGGCAGGCCCTACCGAGCAGTACTTC. This encodes CASSWAGPTEQYF.